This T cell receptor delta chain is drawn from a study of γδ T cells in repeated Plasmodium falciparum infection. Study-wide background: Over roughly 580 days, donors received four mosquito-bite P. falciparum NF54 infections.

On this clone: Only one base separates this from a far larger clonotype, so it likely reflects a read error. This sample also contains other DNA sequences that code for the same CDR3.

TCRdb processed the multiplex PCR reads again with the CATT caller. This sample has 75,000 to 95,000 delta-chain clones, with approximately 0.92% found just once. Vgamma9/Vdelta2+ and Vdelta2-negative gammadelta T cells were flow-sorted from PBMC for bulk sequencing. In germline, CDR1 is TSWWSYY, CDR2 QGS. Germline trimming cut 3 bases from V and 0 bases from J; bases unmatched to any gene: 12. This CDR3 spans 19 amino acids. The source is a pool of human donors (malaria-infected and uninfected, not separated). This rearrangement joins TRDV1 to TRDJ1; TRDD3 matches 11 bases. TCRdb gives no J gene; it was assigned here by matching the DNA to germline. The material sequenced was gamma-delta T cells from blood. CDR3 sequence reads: CALGDLSSSGGYYTDKLIF. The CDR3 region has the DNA TGTGCTCTTGGGGACTTGTCATCCTCTGGGGGATACTACACCGATAAACTCATCTTT.